This T cell receptor (beta chain) was identified in a study of cytomegalovirus exposure and HLA in healthy donors. General study points: An analysis was carried out at a later point. It showed that HLA-associated TCR beta chains were more clonally expanded than equally common non-associated chains. Among immune exposure information, only CMV serostatus was available. Data from an earlier analysis indicated that most TCR beta V segments were productive either about 87% or about 30% of the time.

This CDR3 region has 12 residues. The V gene lost 3 bases and the J gene lost 8 bases, with 8 bases spanning the gap. Germline V lookup: CDR1 SEHNR, CDR2 FQNEAQ (reference sequence). About this clone itself: Antigen specificity is unknown.

PCR employed 60 Vbeta and 13 Jbeta primers. Sequencing used immunoSEQ multiplex PCR; TCRdb keeps in-frame clones, though not all of them. The sample records around 120,000 clones, more than 80% being singletons. Donors were nominally healthy when sampled, though unrecorded immune exposures were likely. This TCR was recovered from a man aged 25 to 40 in good health and CMV-seronegative. Specimen: PBMCs. This chain uses TRBV7-9 with TRBJ2-4; D perhaps matches TRBD1 (5 bases). CDR3 loop: CASSLTVHIQYF. CDR3 sequence (DNA): TGTGCCAGCAGCTTGACAGTGCACATTCAGTACTTC. Full variable domain (missing parts from reference TRBV7-9 and TRBJ2-4): DTGVSQNPRHKITKRGQNVTFRCDPISEHNRLYWYRQTLGQGPEFLTYFQNEAQLEKSRLLSDRFSAERPKGSFSTLEIQRTEQGDSAMYLCASSLTVHIQYFGAGTRLSVL.